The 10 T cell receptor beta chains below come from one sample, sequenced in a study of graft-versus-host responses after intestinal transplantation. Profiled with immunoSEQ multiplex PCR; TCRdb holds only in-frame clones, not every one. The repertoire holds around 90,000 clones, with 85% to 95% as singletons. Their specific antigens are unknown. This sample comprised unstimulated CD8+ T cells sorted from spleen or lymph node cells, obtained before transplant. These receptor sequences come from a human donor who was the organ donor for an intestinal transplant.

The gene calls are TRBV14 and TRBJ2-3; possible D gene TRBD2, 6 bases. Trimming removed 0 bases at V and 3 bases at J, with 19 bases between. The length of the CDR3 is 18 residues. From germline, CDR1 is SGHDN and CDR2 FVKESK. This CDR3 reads CASSQDWSTGVSTDTQYF. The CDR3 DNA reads TGTGCCAGCAGCCAAGATTGGTCTACGGGAGTAAGTACAGATACGCAGTATTTT. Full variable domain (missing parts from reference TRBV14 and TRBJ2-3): EAGVTQFPSHSVIEKGQTVTLRCDPISGHDNLYWYRRVMGKEIKFLLHFVKESKQDESGMPNNRFLAERTGGTYSTLKVQPAELEDSGVYFCASSQDWSTGVSTDTQYFGPGTRLTVL.

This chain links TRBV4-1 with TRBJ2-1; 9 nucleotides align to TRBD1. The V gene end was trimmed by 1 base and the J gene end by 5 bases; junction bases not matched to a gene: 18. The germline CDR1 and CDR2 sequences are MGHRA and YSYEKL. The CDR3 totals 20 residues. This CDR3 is CASSQGLCFEDRGFNNEQFF. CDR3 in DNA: TGCGCCAGCAGCCAAGGCTTATGTTTCGAGGACAGGGGATTCAACAATGAGCAGTTCTTC.

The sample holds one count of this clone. DNA of the CDR3: TGTGCCAGCAGCTTAACACATTACGATTTAGGGGGATCTCCAGATACGCAGTATTTT. This gives the protein CASSLTHYDLGGSPDTQYF. The genes are TRBV7-3 and TRBJ2-3; perhaps TRBD1 as D (6 bases). The CDR3 is 19 residues long. V lost 0 bases to trimming and J lost 4 bases, with 23 bases between them. Germline loops: CDR1 SGHTA, CDR2 FQGTGA.

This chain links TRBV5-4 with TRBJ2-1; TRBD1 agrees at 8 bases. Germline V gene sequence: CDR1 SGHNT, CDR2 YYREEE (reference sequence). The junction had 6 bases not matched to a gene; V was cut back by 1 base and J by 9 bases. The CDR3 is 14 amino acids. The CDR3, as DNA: TGTGCCAGCAGCTTGCAGGGGGCGATCGCTGAGCAGTTCTTC. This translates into CASSLQGAIAEQFF.

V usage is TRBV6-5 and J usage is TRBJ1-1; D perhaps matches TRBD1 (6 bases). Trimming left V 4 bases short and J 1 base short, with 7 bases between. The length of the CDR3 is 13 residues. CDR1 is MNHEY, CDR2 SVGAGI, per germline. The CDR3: CASSLQGNTEAFF. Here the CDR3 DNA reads TGTGCCAGCAGTTTACAGGGGAACACTGAAGCTTTCTTT.

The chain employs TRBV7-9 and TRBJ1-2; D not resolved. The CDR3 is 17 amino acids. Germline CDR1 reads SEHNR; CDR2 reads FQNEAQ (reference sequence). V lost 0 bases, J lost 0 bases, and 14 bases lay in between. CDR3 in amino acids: CASSLAGSFGANYGYTF. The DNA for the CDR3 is TGTGCCAGCAGCTTAGCCGGCTCTTTTGGAGCTAACTATGGCTACACCTTC.

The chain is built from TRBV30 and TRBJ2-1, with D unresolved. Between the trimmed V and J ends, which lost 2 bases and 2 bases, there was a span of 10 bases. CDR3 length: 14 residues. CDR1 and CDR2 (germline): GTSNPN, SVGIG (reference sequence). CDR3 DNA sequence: TGTGCCTGGAGTTTAGCTGCTCCCTACAATGAGCAGTTCTTC. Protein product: CAWSLAAPYNEQFF.

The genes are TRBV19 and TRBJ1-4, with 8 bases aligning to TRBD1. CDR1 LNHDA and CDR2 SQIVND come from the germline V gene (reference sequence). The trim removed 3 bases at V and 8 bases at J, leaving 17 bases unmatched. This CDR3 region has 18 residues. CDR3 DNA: TGTGCCAGTAGTATCTTTCGACAGGGGATAAGGCGTGGGGAAAAACTGTTTTTT. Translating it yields CASSIFRQGIRRGEKLFF.

CDR3 region: CASSLSYRGYEQYF. CDR3 DNA sequence: TGTGCCAGCAGTTTATCATACAGGGGCTACGAGCAGTACTTC. This chain uses TRBV27 with TRBJ2-7, with 7 nucleotides matching TRBD1. With 0 bases clipped from V and 3 bases from J, the junction kept 2 bases outside the gene matches. CDR3 length: 14 residues. CDR1 is MNHEY and CDR2 is SMNVEV in the germline V gene (reference sequence).

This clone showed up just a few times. CDR3 sequence (DNA): TGTGCCAGTATGGGGCATCTGGTGGATTCACCCCTCCACTTT. It codes for CASMGHLVDSPLHF. The gene calls are TRBV19 and TRBJ1-6; maybe TRBD1 (5 bases). V lost 7 bases to trimming and J lost 8 bases, with 15 bases between them. Germline V gene lookup returns CDR1 LNHDA and CDR2 SQIVND (reference sequence). The CDR3 has 14 amino acids.